These 17 T cell receptor beta chains came from one sample sequenced in a study of graft-versus-host responses after intestinal transplantation. Their recognized antigens are unknown. Generated by immunoSEQ multiplex PCR, the TCRdb table keeps only in-frame clones and is missing some. The sample holds more than 95,000 clones, roughly 93% seen once. This sample comprised unstimulated CD8+ T cells sorted from spleen or lymph node cells, obtained before intestinal transplant. The receptor source for this set is a human donor who received an intestinal transplant.

This clone was seen more than once but under ten times. The V call is TRBV7-9, the J call TRBJ2-2; D not resolved. V lost 5 bases and J 4 bases, leaving 14 bases between the germline ends. The CDR3 contains 15 residues. CDR1 and CDR2 from the germline V gene are SEHNR and FQNEAQ (reference sequence). This chain's CDR3 is CASSRDLSSTGELFF. CDR3 DNA: TGTGCCAGCAGCCGCGACCTGTCGTCCACCGGGGAGCTGTTTTTT. The full variable domain, with the rest looked up from reference TRBV7-9 and TRBJ2-2, is DTGVSQNPRHKITKRGQNVTFRCDPISEHNRLYWYRQTLGQGPEFLTYFQNEAQLEKSRLLSDRFSAERPKGSFSTLEIQRTEQGDSAMYLCASSRDLSSTGELFFGEGSRLTVL.

The V and J genes are TRBV25-1 and TRBJ2-5; a weak D match, TRBD1 (5 bases). This CDR3 has 15 residues. Trimming removed 2 bases at V and 2 bases at J, with 12 bases between. Looked up from germline, CDR1 is MGHDK and CDR2 is SYGVNS. CDR3 residues: CASSEPVDIQETQYF. CDR3 DNA: TGTGCCAGCAGTGAACCGGTGGACATACAAGAGACCCAGTACTTC.

This chain links TRBV14 with TRBJ2-7; D is possibly TRBD2 (7 bases). V was cut by 3 bases and J by 2 bases, with 17 bases left in between. This CDR3 is 16 amino acids long. Germline V gives CDR1 SGHDN, CDR2 FVKESK. CDR3 sequence (DNA): TGTGCCAGCAGCCAGACCGAGGGGGGGCCTGCCTACGAGCAGTACTTC. It codes for CASSQTEGGPAYEQYF. Combining the CDR3 with reference TRBV14 and TRBJ2-7 gives the whole variable domain EAGVTQFPSHSVIEKGQTVTLRCDPISGHDNLYWYRRVMGKEIKFLLHFVKESKQDESGMPNNRFLAERTGGTYSTLKVQPAELEDSGVYFCASSQTEGGPAYEQYFGPGTRLTVT.

The chain joins TRBV6-4 to TRBJ1-1; 7 nucleotides align to TRBD1. The CDR3 is made up of 13 amino acids. V was clipped by 6 bases and J by 0 bases; unmatched bases: 1. Germline lookup yields CDR1 MRHNA and CDR2 SNTAGT. The CDR3 spells CASSGTVNTEAFF. CDR3 in DNA: TGTGCCAGCAGCGGGACAGTGAACACTGAAGCTTTCTTT.

The gene calls are TRBV6-1 and TRBJ2-5; 8 nucleotides line up with TRBD2. The CDR3 spans 20 residues. Germline assignment: CDR1 MNHNS and CDR2 SASEGT. V lost 2 bases, J lost 1 base, and 18 bases stayed unmatched. CDR3 region: CASSELPEWAGGPTQETQYF. For the CDR3, the DNA is TGTGCCAGCAGTGAACTCCCCGAGTGGGCGGGGGGACCTACCCAAGAGACCCAGTACTTC.

Only one count was recorded for this clone. This sequence joins TRBV9 and TRBJ2-7; 12 bases fit TRBD1. V was pared by 0 bases and J by 7 bases, with 5 bases of the junction left unmatched. CDR1 SGDLS and CDR2 YYNGEE come from the germline V gene. This CDR3 has 15 amino acids. The CDR3 DNA reads TGTGCCAGCAGCGTAGGGGGACAGGGGGCCGGAGAGCAGTACTTC. This encodes CASSVGGQGAGEQYF. The whole variable domain, filled in from reference TRBV9 and TRBJ2-7, reads DSGVTQTPKHLITATGQRVTLRCSPRSGDLSVYWYQQSLDQGLQFLIQYYNGEERAKGNILERFSAQQFPDLHSELNLSSLELGDSALYFCASSVGGQGAGEQYFGPGTRLTVT.

The chain has TRBV7-2 and TRBJ1-1; no reliable D call. The germline CDR1 and CDR2 sequences are SGHTA and FQGNSA. The CDR3 has 14 residues. The ends were cut back, 1 base at V and 6 bases at J, with 12 bases in the middle. The CDR3 DNA sequence: TGTGCCAGCAGCTTAGAATTCGTACAGCCTGAAGCTTTCTTT. This translates into CASSLEFVQPEAFF.

This clone was recorded only once. The CDR3 sequence is CASSSGGAMEETQYF. The CDR3 DNA is TGTGCCAGCAGCTCTGGGGGCGCGATGGAAGAGACCCAGTACTTC. The V call is TRBV2, the J call TRBJ2-5; TRBD1 is a possible D gene (6 bases). In germline, CDR1 is SNHLY, CDR2 FYNNEI. CDR3 length: 15 amino acids. V was cut by 6 bases and J by 3 bases, with 17 bases left in between.

The gene calls are TRBV15 and TRBJ2-7; unclear D gene. There are 12 residues in the CDR3. The germline V gene has CDR1 LNHNV and CDR2 YYDKDF (reference sequence). Trimming took 0 bases from V and 5 from J, leaving 5 bases between them. The CDR3: CATSRDRNEQYF. The CDR3 DNA sequence: TGTGCCACCAGCAGAGACCGCAACGAGCAGTACTTC.

V and J are TRBV7-2 and TRBJ1-2, with D possibly matching TRBD1 (6 bases). The CDR3 length is 14 residues. The germline CDR1 and CDR2 sequences are SGHTA and FQGNSA. Trimming took off 8 bases at V and 6 bases at J, with 19 bases between the two ends. CDR3 residues: CASYLGHPLDGYTF. In DNA, the CDR3 is TGTGCCAGCTACCTGGGACACCCATTGGATGGCTACACCTTC.

The gene calls are TRBV4-1 and TRBJ2-4; TRBD2 matches 8 bases. The CDR3 loop spans 16 amino acids. V gave up 1 base and J gave up 1 base; unmatched junction bases: 3. Germline loops: CDR1 MGHRA, CDR2 YSYEKL. CDR3 region: CASSQVRGGAKNIQYF. The CDR3 DNA follows: TGCGCCAGCAGCCAAGTCCGCGGGGGGGCCAAAAACATTCAGTACTTC.

The chain combines TRBV27 with TRBJ1-1; 8 bases match TRBD1. From germline, CDR1 is MNHEY and CDR2 SMNVEV (reference sequence). J was trimmed by 5 bases and V by 2 bases; bases with no gene match: 4. The CDR3 totals 14 residues. The CDR3 loop reads CASSLQGAWTEAFF. In DNA, the CDR3 is TGTGCCAGCAGTTTACAGGGGGCTTGGACTGAAGCTTTCTTT.

The rearrangement joins TRBV2 to TRBJ2-7, with D unresolved. From germline, CDR1 is SNHLY and CDR2 FYNNEI. V lost 4 bases, J lost 0 bases, and 4 bases lay in between. The CDR3 length is 12 residues. CDR3 DNA: TGTGCCAGCAGTGGGACCTCCTACGAGCAGTACTTC. It translates to CASSGTSYEQYF.

The genes are TRBV4-1 and TRBJ2-3; no definite D call. The V gene's germline CDR1 is MGHRA and CDR2 YSYEKL. V lost 1 base, J lost 2 bases, and 4 bases lay in between. The CDR3 totals 13 residues. CDR3 region: CASSQGPTDTQYF. CDR3 coding DNA: TGCGCCAGCAGCCAAGGTCCCACAGATACGCAGTATTTT.

The chain joins TRBV19 to TRBJ1-1, with D tentatively TRBD1 (5 bases). Trimming took off 8 bases at V and 0 bases at J, with 7 bases between the two ends. The germline V gene encodes CDR1 LNHDA and CDR2 SQIVND (reference sequence). This CDR3 contains 12 residues. CDR3 sequence: CASDSMNTEAFF. CDR3 coding DNA: TGTGCCAGTGACAGCATGAACACTGAAGCTTTCTTT.

This clone was observed a single time. The chain combines TRBV6-1 with TRBJ2-3, with TRBD2 identical over 10 bases. The trim removed 1 base at V and 0 bases at J, leaving 7 bases unmatched. Germline assignment: CDR1 MNHNS and CDR2 SASEGT. The CDR3 length is 18 residues. The CDR3 bases are TGTGCCAGCAGTGAAGAGGGGGGACTAGCGCGAAGCACAGATACGCAGTATTTT. Translated: CASSEEGGLARSTDTQYF.

This chain links TRBV11-2 with TRBJ1-1, with 7 bases aligning to TRBD1. CDR3 length: 14 amino acids. V lost 5 bases, J lost 3 bases, and 6 bases stayed unmatched. Germline V gives CDR1 SGHAT, CDR2 FQNNGV. The CDR3 loop reads CASSVAGGDTEAFF. Written as DNA, the CDR3 is TGTGCCAGCAGCGTGGCAGGGGGGGACACTGAAGCTTTCTTT. The variable domain in full, with the rest retrieved from reference TRBV11-2 and TRBJ1-1, is EAGVAQSPRYKIIEKRQSVAFWCNPISGHATLYWYQQILGQGPKLLIQFQNNGVVDDSQLPKDRFSAERLKGVDSTLKIQPAKLEDSAVYLCASSVAGGDTEAFFGQGTRLTVV.